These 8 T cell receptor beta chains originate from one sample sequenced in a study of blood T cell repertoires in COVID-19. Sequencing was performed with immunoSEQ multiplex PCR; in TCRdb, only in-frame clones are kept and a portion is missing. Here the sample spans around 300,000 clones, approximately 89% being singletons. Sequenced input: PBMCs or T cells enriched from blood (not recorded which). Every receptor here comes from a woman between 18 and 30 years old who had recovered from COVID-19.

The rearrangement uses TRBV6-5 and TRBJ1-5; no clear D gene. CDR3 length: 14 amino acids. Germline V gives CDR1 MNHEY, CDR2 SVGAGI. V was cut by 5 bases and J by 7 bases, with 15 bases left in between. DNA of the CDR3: TGTGCCAGCAGTCTCGAGGGAGGAGGGCAGCCCCAGCATTTT. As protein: CASSLEGGGQPQHF.

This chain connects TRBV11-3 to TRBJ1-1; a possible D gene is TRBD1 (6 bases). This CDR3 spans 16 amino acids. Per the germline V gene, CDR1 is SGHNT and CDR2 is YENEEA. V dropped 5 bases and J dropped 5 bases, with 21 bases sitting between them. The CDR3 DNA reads TGTGCCAGCAGCAACCCCCGGGGGGCGCCGGGTACTGAAGCTTTCTTT. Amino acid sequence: CASSNPRGAPGTEAFF.

This chain's CDR3 is CASSMGDGSGNTIYF. The CDR3 nucleotides are TGTGCCAGTAGTATGGGCGACGGCTCTGGAAACACCATATATTTT. The chain employs TRBV19 and TRBJ1-3, with no clear D. The CDR3 totals 15 residues. The germline V and J ends were trimmed by 3 bases and 0 bases, with 9 bases remaining between them. Germline V gene data show CDR1 as LNHDA and CDR2 as SQIVND (reference sequence).

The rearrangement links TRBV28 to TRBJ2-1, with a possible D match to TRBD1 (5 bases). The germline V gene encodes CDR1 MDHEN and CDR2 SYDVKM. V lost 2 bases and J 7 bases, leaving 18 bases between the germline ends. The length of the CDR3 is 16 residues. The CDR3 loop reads CASSLSVVAGRNEQFF. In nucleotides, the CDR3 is TGTGCCAGCAGTTTAAGTGTCGTGGCAGGGCGGAATGAGCAGTTCTTC.

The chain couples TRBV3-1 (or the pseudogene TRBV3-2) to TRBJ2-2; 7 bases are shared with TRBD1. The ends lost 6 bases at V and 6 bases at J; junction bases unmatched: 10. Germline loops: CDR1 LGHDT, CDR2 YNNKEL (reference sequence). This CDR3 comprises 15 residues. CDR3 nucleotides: TGTGCCAGCAGTCAAAGGGACAGAAAACCCGGGGAGCTGTTTTTT. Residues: CASSQRDRKPGELFF.

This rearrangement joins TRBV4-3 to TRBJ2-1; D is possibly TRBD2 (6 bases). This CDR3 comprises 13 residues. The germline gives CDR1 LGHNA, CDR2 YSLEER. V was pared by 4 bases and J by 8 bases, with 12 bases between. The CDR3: CASSLGTSDEQFF. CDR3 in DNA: TGCGCCAGCAGCCTAGGGACTTCAGATGAGCAGTTCTTC.

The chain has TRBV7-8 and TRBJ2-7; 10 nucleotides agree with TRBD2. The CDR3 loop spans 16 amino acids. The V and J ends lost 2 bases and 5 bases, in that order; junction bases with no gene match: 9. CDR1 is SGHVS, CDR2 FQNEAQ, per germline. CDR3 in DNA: TGTGCCAGCAGCTTAAGTAGGGGACTAGCGAGGAACGAGCAGTACTTC. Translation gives CASSLSRGLARNEQYF.

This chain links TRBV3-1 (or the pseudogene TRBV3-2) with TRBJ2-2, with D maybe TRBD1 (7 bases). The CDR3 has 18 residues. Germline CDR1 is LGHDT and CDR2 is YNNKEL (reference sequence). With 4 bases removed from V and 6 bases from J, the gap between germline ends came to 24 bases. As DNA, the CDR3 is TGTGCCAGCAGCCTATTATCAGGGGGAGGTATAATCGCCGGGGAGCTGTTTTTT. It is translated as CASSLLSGGGIIAGELFF.